Sequencing of this T cell receptor beta chain was carried out in a study of T cell responses to AZD1222 COVID-19 vaccine. Study conclusions and caveats: The study found Spike-specific TCR breadth and depth rose after two AZD1222 doses.

Repertoires were generated with immunoSEQ multiplex PCR, while TCRdb's copy carries only in-frame clones and drops some. The data show tens of thousands of clones, 90% to 95% seen once. A note on this clone: Its antigen is unknown.

Trimming pared 4 bases from V and 1 base from J, leaving 11 bases between. CDR1 MNHNS and CDR2 SASEGT come from the germline V gene. The CDR3 has 16 amino acids. The sequencing used peripheral blood, collected on day 0 of AZD1222 vaccination. This clonotype originated in an adult in good health. The chain carries TRBV6-1 and TRBJ1-6; D is perhaps TRBD1 (6 bases). CDR3: CASSGGLRSYNSPLHF. In DNA, the CDR3 is TGTGCCAGCAGTGGGGGGCTTAGGTCCTATAATTCACCCCTCCACTTT.